This T cell receptor beta chain originates from a study of blood T cells in healthy people across ages. PCR was performed a second time for 7 to 11 cycles using a sample-barcoded 5' primer and a J-beta primer mix. In TCRdb, the 5' RACE reads were re-called with MiXCR into one record per CDR3 protein. The table records over a million distinct CDR3 sequences, 42% of them present only once. Germline assignment: CDR1 MGHRA and CDR2 YSYEKL. V shed 0 bases and J shed 3 bases, with 12 bases lying between them. The length of the CDR3 is 16 residues. The sequence came from a woman in her late teens or twenties in good health. Source material: blood. The chain combines TRBV4-1 with TRBJ2-4; weak D call: TRBD1 (6 bases). CDR3 sequence reads: CASSQDSGDVKNIQYF. In DNA form, the CDR3 reads TGCGCCAGCAGCCAAGATTCAGGGGACGTCAAAAACATTCAGTACTTC.